Following are 6 T cell receptor beta chains from one sample sequenced in a study of cytomegalovirus exposure and HLA in healthy donors. It was with 60 Vbeta and 13 Jbeta primers that the PCR ran. The table came from immunoSEQ multiplex PCR; TCRdb's copy has only in-frame clones and leaves some out. This sample has 150,000 to 200,000 clones, with approximately 80% found just once. Sequencing was carried out using PBMCs. These receptors all stem from a man aged 18 to 35 in good health and CMV-seropositive.

The J gene is TRBJ2-6, the V gene TRBV6-6; 7 bases map to TRBD2. Unmatched junction bases numbered 8, after V lost 4 bases and J lost 8 bases. The CDR3 extends over 15 amino acids. Per germline, CDR1 MNHNY and CDR2 SVGAGI (reference sequence). In DNA, the CDR3 is TGTGCCAGCAGTTGGGGGGGAGCTAGGACCAACGTCCTGACTTTC. This gives the protein CASSWGGARTNVLTF.

The gene calls are TRBV6-6 and TRBJ1-5; 7 bases are a match to TRBD1. The ends lost 9 bases at V and 3 bases at J; junction bases unmatched: 8. CDR3 length: 14 amino acids. The germline V gene encodes CDR1 MNHNY and CDR2 SVGAGI (reference sequence). The CDR3 spells CARPGTASNQPQHF. CDR3 DNA sequence: TGTGCCAGACCAGGGACAGCTTCCAATCAGCCCCAGCATTTT.

There are a few counts of this clone. The genes are TRBV5-1 and TRBJ2-2; D is ambiguous. V was pared by 0 bases and J by 4 bases, with 4 bases between. CDR1 and CDR2 from the germline V gene are SGHRS and YFSETQ. This CDR3 comprises 13 residues. The CDR3 region has the DNA TGCGCCAGCAGCTTGGGGAGCACCGGGGAGCTGTTTTTT. Its protein product is CASSLGSTGELFF.

The chain combines TRBV9 with TRBJ2-1; 7 nucleotides align to TRBD2. This CDR3 is built from 15 residues. Germline CDR1 SGDLS, CDR2 YYNGEE. With V trimmed by 4 bases and J by 1 base, 5 bases remained unmatched. CDR3 residues: CASSLWGGSYNEQFF. CDR3 sequence (DNA): TGTGCCAGCAGCCTCTGGGGGGGGTCCTACAATGAGCAGTTCTTC.

In its sample, this clone was seen once. The V and J genes are TRBV2 and TRBJ2-5, with D possibly matching TRBD2 (5 bases). Between the trimmed V and J ends, which lost 4 bases and 5 bases, there was a span of 17 bases. Germline V CDR1 and CDR2: SNHLY, FYNNEI. CDR3 length: 15 residues. CDR3 nucleotides: TGTGCCAGCAGTGTTGGGTGGGAGTCGGTGGAGACCCAGTACTTC. Translating it yields CASSVGWESVETQYF. The whole variable domain, filled in from reference TRBV2 and TRBJ2-5, reads EPEVTQTPSHQVTQMGQEVILRCVPISNHLYFYWYRQILGQKVEFLVSFYNNEISEKSEIFDDQFSVERPDGSNFTLKIRSTKLEDSAMYFCASSVGWESVETQYFGPGTRLLVL.

This clone was recorded a few times. The chain has TRBV6-1 and TRBJ1-1; 7 bases map to TRBD1. There are 15 residues in the CDR3. Losses at the gene ends were 2 bases for V and 4 bases for J; bases not matched to a gene: 7. The germline V gene encodes CDR1 MNHNS and CDR2 SASEGT. The CDR3 region is CASSERQGWATEAFF. For the CDR3, the DNA is TGTGCCAGCAGTGAACGACAGGGTTGGGCCACTGAAGCTTTCTTT.